Listed here are 21 T cell receptor beta chains from one sample, sequenced in a study of T cell repertoires in cytomegalovirus infection. TCRdb used MiXCR to reprocess the reads, holding one entry per CDR3 protein. The table shows 210,000 or so distinct CDR3 sequences, with around 6.4% occurring only once. Material: PBMCs. The origin of the receptors is a human donor in good health (CMV status not recorded). Some clones in this sample may be carry-over from other donors' samples.

This clonotype has ten or more counts. The genes are TRBV7-2 and TRBJ1-1; 7 bases map to TRBD1. This CDR3 is built from 14 residues. Per the germline V gene, CDR1 is SGHTA and CDR2 is FQGNSA. V lost 0 bases and J lost 7; bases outside the gene matches: 5. The CDR3 loop reads CASSLAGRTGEAFF. DNA for the CDR3: TGTGCCAGCAGCTTAGCGGGCAGGACAGGTGAAGCTTTCTTT.

This clonotype was seen ten or more times. The CDR3 protein is CASSFGRGEYNEQFF. Here the CDR3 DNA reads TGTGCCAGCAGCTTCGGGCGGGGGGAGTACAATGAGCAGTTCTTC. The chain couples TRBV7-2 to TRBJ2-1; 8 bases are shared with TRBD2. V was clipped by 3 bases and J by 4 bases; unmatched bases: 5. CDR1 and CDR2 (germline): SGHTA, FQGNSA. This CDR3 is built from 15 residues.

This clonotype has at least ten counts. The chain recombines TRBV5-5 with TRBJ2-3, with TRBD2 matching 8 bases. Germline values: CDR1 SGHKS, CDR2 YYEKEE (reference sequence). The CDR3 extends over 14 amino acids. Trimming took 3 bases from V and 6 from J; bases not matched to a gene: 6. The CDR3 DNA is TGTGCCAGCAGCTCCCCAGCGGGGGCGGATACGCAGTATTTT. It specifies CASSSPAGADTQYF.

This clonotype came up many times. The chain combines TRBV29-1 with TRBJ1-6, with 7 bases that match TRBD1. Trimming at V came to 6 bases and at J to 8 bases, leaving 7 bases not matched to a gene. The CDR3 covers 13 residues. CDR1 is SQVTM, CDR2 ANQGSEA, per germline. In DNA, the CDR3 is TGCAGCGTGAGGGGGCTGGCTGATTCACCCCTCCACTTT. Its protein is CSVRGLADSPLHF.

This clonotype was picked up many times. The chain is built from TRBV5-1 and TRBJ1-6; D gene ambiguous. This CDR3 is 13 amino acids long. Germline V gene sequence: CDR1 SGHRS, CDR2 YFSETQ. The germline V and J ends were trimmed by 4 bases and 9 bases, with 11 bases remaining between them. CDR3 loop: CASSLDWPSPLHF. CDR3 coding DNA: TGCGCCAGCAGCCTCGATTGGCCTTCACCCCTCCACTTT.

Many counts were recorded for this clonotype. The genes are TRBV7-2 and TRBJ2-7; D is possibly TRBD1 or TRBD2 (5 bases each). V shed 2 bases and J shed 6 bases, with 17 bases lying between them. Germline V gene sequence: CDR1 SGHTA, CDR2 FQGNSA. This CDR3 spans 15 amino acids. CDR3 DNA sequence: TGTGCCAGCAGCTTACGCCGGGGACCGGCTATCGAGCAGTACTTC. As protein: CASSLRRGPAIEQYF.

There are many counts of this clonotype. The chain combines TRBV7-9 with TRBJ1-1; 7 bases match TRBD1. Germline trimming cut 5 bases from V and 0 bases from J; bases unmatched to any gene: 9. Germline CDR1 SEHNR, CDR2 FQNEAQ (reference sequence). The CDR3 has 16 residues. Here the CDR3 reads CASSPGQSSMNTEAFF. CDR3 DNA sequence: TGTGCCAGCAGCCCGGGACAGTCAAGCATGAACACTGAAGCTTTCTTT.

This clonotype has a count of ten or more. The V and J genes are TRBV28 and TRBJ1-4; D remains ambiguous. Germline CDR1 MDHEN, CDR2 SYDVKM. V was pared by 4 bases and J by 0 bases, with 9 bases between. CDR3 length equals 15 residues. CDR3 coding DNA: TGTGCCAGCAGTTATCACGGGGCAACTAATGAAAAACTGTTTTTT. Encoded protein: CASSYHGATNEKLFF.

This clonotype has at least ten counts. J is TRBJ1-1 and V is TRBV25-1; D ambiguous. CDR3 size: 14 residues. From germline, CDR1 is MGHDK and CDR2 SYGVNS. V was clipped by 6 bases and J by 1 base, with 12 bases between them. Written as DNA, the CDR3 is TGTGCCAGCAGAGGTCGGGGAGAGAACACTGAAGCTTTCTTT. This encodes CASRGRGENTEAFF.

The table lists this clonotype with many counts. The chain has TRBV7-2 and TRBJ2-1; a weak D match, TRBD2 (6 bases). The CDR3 is made up of 15 amino acids. The V gene lost 1 base and the J gene lost 7 bases, with 14 bases spanning the gap. The germline CDR1 and CDR2 sequences are SGHTA and FQGNSA. CDR3 DNA: TGTGCCAGCAGCTTAGGGCTAGCCGGAGGGAATGAGCAGTTCTTC. Protein: CASSLGLAGGNEQFF.

This clonotype was detected many times. The gene calls are TRBV20-1 and TRBJ2-7; 8 nucleotides line up with TRBD1. This CDR3 contains 15 residues. V lost 0 bases, J lost 0 bases, and 4 bases stayed unmatched. Germline V gives CDR1 DFQATT, CDR2 SNEGSKA (reference sequence). CDR3: CSARDRDRLSYEQYF. CDR3 nucleotides: TGCAGTGCTAGAGATCGGGACAGGCTCTCCTACGAGCAGTACTTC.

V and J are TRBV4-3 and TRBJ2-7, with a weak D call TRBD1 (6 bases). This CDR3 comprises 15 residues. CDR1 is LGHNA, CDR2 YSLEER, per germline. The V end was cut by 3 bases, the J end by 1 base, with 13 bases between. This CDR3 is CASSQTSGQSYEQYF. DNA for the CDR3: TGCGCCAGCAGCCAGACGAGTGGACAGTCCTACGAGCAGTACTTC.

This clonotype was counted at least ten times. V and J are TRBV28 and TRBJ2-3, with 10 bases matching TRBD2. Per germline, CDR1 MDHEN and CDR2 SYDVKM. Losses at the gene ends were 5 bases for V and 0 bases for J; bases not matched to a gene: 14. The CDR3 has 19 residues. Here the CDR3 DNA reads TGTGCCAGCAGTCTACTTGGGGAGTCTAGCGGGGGTAGCACAGATACGCAGTATTTT. Amino acids: CASSLLGESSGGSTDTQYF. Drawing the rest from reference TRBV28 and TRBJ2-3, the complete variable domain is DVKVTQSSRYLVKRTGEKVFLECVQDMDHENMFWYRQDPGLGLRLIYFSYDVKMKEKGDIPEGYSVSREKKERFSLILESASTNQTSMYLCASSLLGESSGGSTDTQYFGPGTRLTVL.

Comment on this clonotype: With a much larger clone just one base away, this may be a read error. The chain carries TRBV2 and TRBJ2-3; the D is unclear. Germline assignment: CDR1 SNHLY and CDR2 FYNNEI. The length of the CDR3 is 14 residues. This CDR3 reads CAGSDNPSPDTQYF. CDR3 nucleotides: TGTGCCGGCAGTGATAACCCTTCCCCAGATACGCAGTATTTT.

This clonotype occurred many times. CDR3 sequence reads: CSARVGGTRNTIYF. CDR3 sequence (DNA): TGCAGTGCTAGAGTCGGGGGGACGAGGAACACCATATATTTT. The V call is TRBV20-1, the J call TRBJ1-3; weak D call: TRBD1 (5 bases). The CDR3 runs to 14 residues. Trimming took off 1 base at V and 7 bases at J, with 14 bases between the two ends. CDR1 is DFQATT and CDR2 is SNEGSKA in the germline V gene (reference sequence).

This clonotype was seen many times. The chain has TRBV2 and TRBJ2-3; TRBD2 matches 10 bases. The V gene's germline CDR1 is SNHLY and CDR2 FYNNEI. Trimming cost V 6 bases and J 5 bases; bases outside gene matches: 8. The length of the CDR3 is 15 residues. In DNA form, the CDR3 reads TGTGCCAGCAGCTCGGCAGCGGGGGGGCTAGATACGCAGTATTTT. Its translation: CASSSAAGGLDTQYF.

In this sample, this clonotype turned up many times. This chain uses TRBV9 with TRBJ1-3, with TRBD1 matching over 7 bases. The CDR3 loop spans 16 amino acids. Germline V gives CDR1 SGDLS, CDR2 YYNGEE. The trim removed 2 bases at V and 1 base at J, leaving 6 bases unmatched. For the CDR3, the DNA is TGTGCCAGCAGCGTTCACAGGGGTGGATCTGGAAACACCATATATTTT. Its translation is CASSVHRGGSGNTIYF.

This clonotype was detected ten times or more. The chain carries TRBV20-1 and TRBJ2-5; tentative D call: TRBD2 (7 bases). The CDR3 totals 14 residues. Germline loops: CDR1 DFQATT, CDR2 SNEGSKA (reference sequence). The V end lost 1 base, the J end lost 4 bases, and 13 bases lay between the germline ends. This CDR3 reads CSARAGGRLETQYF. CDR3 DNA: TGCAGTGCTAGAGCGGGGGGCCGATTAGAGACCCAGTACTTC.

This clonotype was counted ten times or more. This sequence joins TRBV3-1 and TRBJ2-5, with D uncertain. V was trimmed by 4 bases and J by 5 bases, leaving 14 bases between them. The CDR3 consists of 14 residues. Per the germline V gene, CDR1 is LGHDT and CDR2 is YNNKEL (reference sequence). The CDR3 protein is CASSLLVLRETQYF. As DNA, the CDR3 is TGTGCCAGCAGCCTATTGGTCCTCCGGGAGACCCAGTACTTC.

Ten or more counts support this clonotype. The chain joins TRBV2 to TRBJ2-5, with D hard to call. The CDR3 loop spans 14 amino acids. The ends were cut back, 6 bases at V and 5 bases at J, with 16 bases in the middle. Germline assignment: CDR1 SNHLY and CDR2 FYNNEI. The CDR3 coding sequence is TGTGCCAGCAGGATGGACGAATCCCGTGAGACCCAGTACTTC. Its protein is CASRMDESRETQYF.

This clonotype has at least ten counts. This chain connects TRBV20-1 to TRBJ1-6; 8 positions match TRBD1. The ends lost 5 bases at V and 4 bases at J; junction bases unmatched: 4. Germline-derived CDR1 and CDR2 are DFQATT and SNEGSKA (reference sequence). The CDR3 is 14 residues long. The CDR3: CSAEGQDYNSPLHF. The DNA for the CDR3 is TGCAGTGCTGAGGGACAGGATTATAATTCACCCCTCCACTTT.